This TCR beta chain originates from a study of T-cell reconstitution after alpha-beta-depleted transplantation in children. A library of TCRbeta sequences, prepared with unique molecular identifiers, was generated. MiXCR, run by TCRdb on the PCR reads, gives a single entry per CDR3 protein. The sample shows under 450,000 distinct CDR3 sequences, roughly 13% of them seen only once. CDR1 is SGHTA and CDR2 is FQGNSA in the germline V gene. Trimming took 3 bases from V and 16 from J, leaving 27 bases between them. The CDR3 covers 16 residues. This sequence joins TRBV7-2 and TRBJ1-4; D remains ambiguous. This receptor was identified in a human donor who donated a stem cell graft to a child with Fanconi anemia. Sequenced here: PBMCs, sampled from the stem cell graft. CDR3 amino acids: CASSFRRGGRATRAFF. CDR3 coding DNA: TGTGCCAGCAGCTTCCGTCGTGGCGGGAGGGCCACGAGGGCGTTTTTT.